One sample yielded the 5 T cell receptor beta chains listed below, sequenced in a study of blood T cell repertoires in COVID-19 (dated by TCRdb to 2020 to 2022). Library prep was done by the immunoSEQ multiplex PCR assay. Drawn from immuneACCESS, this table holds only the in-frame rearrangements with V and J called that TCRdb kept. Clones are partly lost; checked studies trace under half to an unresolved V gene and leave the rest unexplained. The sample records some 110,000 clones, about 85% of which are singletons. Approximately 1.5% of the sample lies in the top ten. Material for sequencing was peripheral blood. These receptors were collected from a man aged 35-49 years with acute or convalescent COVID-19.

The chain recombines TRBV7-2 with TRBJ2-1; 11 positions match TRBD2. The CDR3 contains 15 residues. Germline V gene sequence: CDR1 SGHTA, CDR2 FQGNSA. V lost 5 bases, J lost 5 bases, and 5 bases stayed unmatched. The chain's CDR3 is CASSNLAGGHNEQFF. The CDR3 DNA reads as TGTGCCAGCAGCAACCTAGCGGGGGGTCACAATGAGCAGTTCTTC.

V usage is TRBV5-4 and J usage is TRBJ2-1, with 11 positions matching TRBD2. J lost 7 bases, V lost 0 bases, and 9 bases had no gene match. Germline V gene lookup returns CDR1 SGHNT and CDR2 YYREEE (reference sequence). The CDR3 spans 17 residues. The CDR3 reads CASSLAQGASGRNEQFF. CDR3 nucleotides: TGTGCCAGCAGCTTGGCCCAGGGTGCTAGCGGGAGGAATGAGCAGTTCTTC.

This chain uses TRBV5-4 with TRBJ2-3, with 9 bases aligning to TRBD2. The CDR3 runs 17 residues. The germline gives CDR1 SGHNT, CDR2 YYREEE (reference sequence). With 5 bases clipped from V and 4 bases from J, the junction kept 14 bases outside the gene matches. The CDR3 here is CASRGGGSGGMADTQYF. The CDR3, as DNA: TGTGCCAGCAGGGGAGGGGGTAGCGGGGGAATGGCAGATACGCAGTATTTT.

This sequence joins TRBV6-6 and TRBJ2-5; D may be TRBD1 (5 bases). This CDR3 has 15 amino acids. Trimming left V 2 bases short and J 4 bases short, with 14 bases between. Germline CDR1 reads MNHNY; CDR2 reads SVGAGI (reference sequence). The CDR3, as DNA: TGTGCCAGCAGTTACGACAGCCCAGTGGCAGAGACCCAGTACTTC. Translation gives CASSYDSPVAETQYF.

This clone was seen more than once but under ten times. The chain has TRBV19 and TRBJ2-7, with 12 bases identical to TRBD2. V shed 4 bases, J shed 2 bases, and the junction held 6 bases outside the gene matches. Germline V CDR1 and CDR2: LNHDA, SQIVND (reference sequence). This CDR3 is 16 amino acids long. The chain's CDR3 is CASSKTSGRGTYEQYF. In nucleotides, the CDR3 is TGTGCCAGTAGTAAGACTAGCGGGAGAGGAACCTACGAGCAGTACTTC.